This T cell receptor (beta chain) comes out of a study of blood T cell repertoires in COVID-19. Study context: COVID-19 samples, acute and convalescent, were from the United States, Italy and Spain.

Sequencing used immunoSEQ multiplex PCR; TCRdb keeps in-frame clones, though not all of them. The sample consists of more than 250,000 clones, 80% to 85% of them appearing once. With 6 bases clipped from V and 9 bases from J, the junction kept 13 bases outside the gene matches. Germline lookup yields CDR1 LGHDT and CDR2 YNNKEL (reference sequence). The CDR3 is 16 amino acids. Participants, about 18 to 90 years old, spanned fewer than 25 US areas. This clonotype was sampled from a man aged 40-49 years who had been exposed to COVID-19. The rearrangement links TRBV3-1 (or the pseudogene TRBV3-2) to TRBJ1-6; 8 bases match TRBD1. Sequences were obtained from PBMCs or T cells enriched from blood (not recorded which). The CDR3 DNA reads as TGTGCCAGCAGACACGGCGGCCAGGGGGCTTTTTCACCCCTCCACTTT. Amino acid sequence: CASRHGGQGAFSPLHF.